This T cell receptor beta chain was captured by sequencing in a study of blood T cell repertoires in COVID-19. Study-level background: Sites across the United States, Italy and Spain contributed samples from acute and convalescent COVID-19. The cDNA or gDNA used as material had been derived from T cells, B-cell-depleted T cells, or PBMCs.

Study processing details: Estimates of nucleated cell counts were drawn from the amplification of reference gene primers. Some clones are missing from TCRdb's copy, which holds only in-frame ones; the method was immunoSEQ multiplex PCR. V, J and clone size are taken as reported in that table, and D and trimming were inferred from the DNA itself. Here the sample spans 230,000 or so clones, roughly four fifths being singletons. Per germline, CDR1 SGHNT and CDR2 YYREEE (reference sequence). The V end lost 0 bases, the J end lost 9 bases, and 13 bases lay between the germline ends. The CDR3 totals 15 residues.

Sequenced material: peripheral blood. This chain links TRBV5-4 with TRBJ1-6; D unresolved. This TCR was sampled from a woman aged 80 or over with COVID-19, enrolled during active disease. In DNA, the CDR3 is TGTGCCAGCAGCTTGGATAGTCTAACCGGTTCACCCCTCCACTTT. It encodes CASSLDSLTGSPLHF. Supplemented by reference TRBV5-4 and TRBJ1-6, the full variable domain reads ETGVTQSPTHLIKTRGQQVTLRCSSQSGHNTVSWYQQALGQGPQFIFQYYREEENGRGNFPPRFSGLQFPNYSSELNVNALELDDSALYLCASSLDSLTGSPLHFGNGTRLTVT.